One and the same sample provided the 20 T cell receptor beta chains below, sequenced in a study of cytomegalovirus exposure and HLA in healthy donors. Profiled with immunoSEQ multiplex PCR; TCRdb holds only in-frame clones, not every one. The sample lists over 250,000 clones, 87% occurring once. The sample was PBMCs. Source of these receptors: a woman aged 25 to 45 in good health and CMV-seropositive.

The rearrangement joins TRBV30 to TRBJ2-5, with D unresolved. This CDR3 contains 12 residues. V was trimmed by 8 bases and J by 3 bases, leaving 13 bases between them. CDR1 GTSNPN and CDR2 SVGIG come from the germline V gene (reference sequence). DNA of the CDR3: TGTGCCCACGGGCAGTCAAAAGAGACCCAGTACTTC. Amino acid sequence: CAHGQSKETQYF. The full variable domain, in which reference TRBV30 and TRBJ2-5 provide the parts outside the CDR3, is SQTIHQWPATLVQPVGSPLSLECTVEGTSNPNLYWYRQAAGRGLQLLFYSVGIGQISSEVPQNLSASRPQDRQFILSSKKLLLSDSGFYLCAHGQSKETQYFGPGTRLLVL.

The chain links TRBV5-6 to TRBJ2-7, with a possible D match to TRBD1 (6 bases). Germline CDR1 is SGHDT and CDR2 is YYEEEE. Between the trimmed V and J ends, which lost 4 bases and 0 bases, there was a span of 14 bases. The CDR3 is 15 amino acids. The CDR3 bases are TGTGCCAGCAGCGCAACAGGGTCGGGCTCCTACGAGCAGTACTTC. It encodes CASSATGSGSYEQYF.

The gene calls are TRBV6-5 and TRBJ2-7; possible D gene TRBD1, 5 bases. Trimming removed 5 bases from V and 0 bases from J, with 8 bases in between. The CDR3 runs 13 residues. The germline V gene has CDR1 MNHEY and CDR2 SVGAGI. As DNA, the CDR3 is TGTGCCAGCAGTCAGGGAAGCTCCTACGAGCAGTACTTC. This encodes CASSQGSSYEQYF.

The chain recombines TRBV29-1 with TRBJ1-1; D gene ambiguous. Germline values: CDR1 SQVTM, CDR2 ANQGSEA. The CDR3 runs 11 residues. V dropped 5 bases and J dropped 1 base, with 5 bases sitting between them. The DNA of the CDR3 is TGCAGCGTTCCCAAGAACACTGAAGCTTTCTTT. It encodes CSVPKNTEAFF.

This chain uses TRBV13 with TRBJ1-1, with D possibly matching TRBD1 (5 bases). Germline CDR1 PRHDT, CDR2 FYEKMQ (reference sequence). V gave up 5 bases and J gave up 4 bases, with 11 bases separating them. The length of the CDR3 is 13 residues. CDR3 in DNA: TGTGCCAGCAGCCGAACGGGGACCACTGAAGCTTTCTTT. Its protein is CASSRTGTTEAFF. Complete variable domain (other parts from reference TRBV13 and TRBJ1-1): AAGVIQSPRHLIKEKRETATLKCYPIPRHDTVYWYQQGPGQDPQFLISFYEKMQSDKGSIPDRFSAQQFSDYHSELNMSSLELGDSALYFCASSRTGTTEAFFGQGTRLTVV.

The chain carries TRBV6-5 and TRBJ2-1; TRBD2 might be the D (6 bases). Germline V gene data show CDR1 as MNHEY and CDR2 as SVGAGI. CDR3 length: 15 residues. The V and J ends lost 2 bases and 8 bases respectively, with 16 bases between them. The CDR3: CASSYRDGGQDEQFF. CDR3 coding DNA: TGTGCCAGCAGTTACAGGGACGGGGGTCAGGATGAGCAGTTCTTC.

This rearrangement joins TRBV27 to TRBJ2-5; TRBD2 matches at 14 bases. The germline V gene has CDR1 MNHEY and CDR2 SMNVEV (reference sequence). V gave up 5 bases and J gave up 4 bases; unmatched junction bases: 3. The CDR3 totals 15 residues. Here the CDR3 DNA reads TGTGCCAGCAGTCCCGGGACTAGCGGGGGAGAGACCCAGTACTTC. This codes for CASSPGTSGGETQYF.

The chain recombines TRBV7-2 with TRBJ2-1; D is perhaps TRBD2 (6 bases). This CDR3 is 14 amino acids long. Trimming pared 0 bases from V and 5 bases from J, leaving 8 bases between. Germline V gene data show CDR1 as SGHTA and CDR2 as FQGNSA. The CDR3 here is CASSLAGGHNEQFF. CDR3 DNA: TGTGCCAGCAGCTTAGCGGGAGGACACAATGAGCAGTTCTTC.

CDR3 region: CASGTTGNEQFF. Here the CDR3 DNA reads TGTGCCAGCGGGACAACAGGCAATGAGCAGTTCTTC. V and J are TRBV27 and TRBJ2-1, with TRBD1 as a possible D gene (6 bases). This CDR3 contains 12 residues. The germline V gene encodes CDR1 MNHEY and CDR2 SMNVEV (reference sequence). Deletions cut 8 bases from V and 6 bases from J, with 11 bases between.

The chain employs TRBV7-9 and TRBJ2-7; 8 bases match TRBD2. The CDR3 totals 15 residues. The germline V gene has CDR1 SEHNR and CDR2 FQNEAQ (reference sequence). V lost 4 bases, J lost 4 bases, and 9 bases stayed unmatched. CDR3 loop: CASSSQTSVGYEQYF. CDR3 DNA sequence: TGTGCCAGCAGCTCCCAGACTAGCGTGGGTTACGAGCAGTACTTC. Based on the CDR3 plus reference TRBV7-9 and TRBJ2-7, the full variable domain is DTGVSQNPRHKITKRGQNVTFRCDPISEHNRLYWYRQTLGQGPEFLTYFQNEAQLEKSRLLSDRFSAERPKGSFSTLEIQRTEQGDSAMYLCASSSQTSVGYEQYFGPGTRLTVT.

This clone was recorded once. This chain uses TRBV6-1 with TRBJ2-2, with TRBD2 identical over 7 bases. Germline V lookup: CDR1 MNHNS, CDR2 SASEGT. V lost 3 bases to trimming and J lost 5 bases; unmatched junction nucleotides: 9. This CDR3 is 16 amino acids long. The CDR3 sequence is CASSEKPIAGTGELFF. DNA for the CDR3: TGTGCCAGCAGTGAGAAGCCCATAGCGGGTACCGGGGAGCTGTTTTTT.

V is TRBV2 and J is TRBJ2-1, with D perhaps TRBD2 (5 bases). Trimming cost V 1 base and J 0 bases, with 13 bases left between them. Per germline, CDR1 SNHLY and CDR2 FYNNEI. The CDR3 runs 17 residues. CDR3 sequence reads: CASSEVLADNSYNEQFF. CDR3 in DNA: TGTGCCAGCAGTGAAGTTCTAGCCGACAACTCCTACAATGAGCAGTTCTTC.

This chain links TRBV10-3 with TRBJ1-4; D uncertain. CDR3 size: 12 residues. V shed 0 bases and J shed 7 bases, with 3 bases lying between them. CDR1 ENHRY and CDR2 SYGVKD come from the germline V gene. As DNA, the CDR3 is TGTGCCATCAGTGAGTCGTCTGAAAAACTGTTTTTT. This codes for CAISESSEKLFF.

The V call is TRBV7-9, the J call TRBJ2-7; 9 nucleotides agree with TRBD1. The germline V gene has CDR1 SEHNR and CDR2 FQNEAQ (reference sequence). This CDR3 spans 15 amino acids. Trimming at V came to 4 bases and at J to 2 bases, leaving 6 bases not matched to a gene. The chain's CDR3 is CASSSPDRGTYEQYF. CDR3 coding DNA: TGTGCCAGCAGCTCCCCGGACAGGGGAACCTACGAGCAGTACTTC. Combining the CDR3 with reference TRBV7-9 and TRBJ2-7 gives the whole variable domain DTGVSQNPRHKITKRGQNVTFRCDPISEHNRLYWYRQTLGQGPEFLTYFQNEAQLEKSRLLSDRFSAERPKGSFSTLEIQRTEQGDSAMYLCASSSPDRGTYEQYFGPGTRLTVT.

V and J are TRBV29-1 and TRBJ2-5; perhaps D is TRBD1 or TRBD2 (6 bases each). The CDR3 loop spans 12 amino acids. V was trimmed by 4 bases and J by 4 bases, leaving 10 bases between them. Per germline, CDR1 SQVTM and CDR2 ANQGSEA. The CDR3 region is CSVVGGLETQYF. Written as DNA, the CDR3 is TGCAGCGTTGTTGGGGGGCTAGAGACCCAGTACTTC.

This clone appeared a single time. The genes are TRBV10-3 and TRBJ2-7; 13 bases are a match to TRBD2. Germline V gene lookup returns CDR1 ENHRY and CDR2 SYGVKD. CDR3 length: 16 residues. J was trimmed by 0 bases and V by 6 bases; bases with no gene match: 5. As DNA, the CDR3 is TGTGCCATCAGGGGGACTAGCGGGGCCAGCTCCTACGAGCAGTACTTC. This codes for CAIRGTSGASSYEQYF.

The genes are TRBV4-3 and TRBJ2-1; no firm D call. With 4 bases removed from V and 4 bases from J, the gap between germline ends came to 11 bases. Germline V lookup: CDR1 LGHNA, CDR2 YSLEER. This CDR3 region has 14 residues. The CDR3, as DNA: TGCGCCAGCAGCCTCCGACTTCGGTACAATGAGCAGTTCTTC. Amino acid sequence: CASSLRLRYNEQFF.

The chain links TRBV4-3 to TRBJ2-7; D not certain. Germline CDR1 and CDR2: LGHNA and YSLEER. V gave up 1 base and J gave up 2 bases, with 9 bases separating them. This CDR3 contains 14 residues. CDR3 amino acids: CASSQGVVAYEQYF. In DNA form, the CDR3 reads TGCGCCAGCAGCCAAGGAGTTGTAGCCTACGAGCAGTACTTC.

V is TRBV4-3 and J is TRBJ1-3; D not resolved. The CDR3 consists of 14 residues. Germline CDR1 and CDR2: LGHNA and YSLEER. V was clipped by 4 bases and J by 2 bases, with 9 bases between them. The CDR3 loop reads CASSPQVTGNTIYF. The CDR3 nucleotides read TGCGCCAGCAGCCCGCAGGTTACTGGAAACACCATATATTTT.

This clone was seen a handful of times. The chain combines TRBV29-1 with TRBJ2-5; 8 bases are a match to TRBD2. Germline CDR1 and CDR2: SQVTM and ANQGSEA. V gave up 0 bases and J gave up 5 bases; unmatched junction bases: 11. The CDR3 covers 16 residues. CDR3 coding DNA: TGCAGCGTTGAAGATACCCCCGGGGGGGCGGGGGAGACCCAGTACTTC. Translated: CSVEDTPGGAGETQYF. The entire variable domain, with the rest obtained from reference TRBV29-1 and TRBJ2-5, is as follows: SAVISQKPSRDICQRGTSLTIQCQVDSQVTMMFWYRQQPGQSLTLIATANQGSEATYESGFVIDKFPISRPNLTFSTLTVSNMSPEDSSIYLCSVEDTPGGAGETQYFGPGTRLLVL.